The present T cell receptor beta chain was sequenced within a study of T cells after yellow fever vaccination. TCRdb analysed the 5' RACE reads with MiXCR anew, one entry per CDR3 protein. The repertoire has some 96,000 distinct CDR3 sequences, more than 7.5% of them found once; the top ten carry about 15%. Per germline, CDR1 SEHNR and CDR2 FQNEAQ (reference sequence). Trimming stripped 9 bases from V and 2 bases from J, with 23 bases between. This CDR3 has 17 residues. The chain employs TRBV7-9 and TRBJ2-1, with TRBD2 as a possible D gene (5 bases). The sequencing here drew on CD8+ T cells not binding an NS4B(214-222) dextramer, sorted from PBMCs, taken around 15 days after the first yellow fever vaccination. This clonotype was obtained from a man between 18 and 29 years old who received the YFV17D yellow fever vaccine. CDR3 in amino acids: CASRLTWKEGTYNEQFF. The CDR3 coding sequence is TGTGCCAGTCGACTAACTTGGAAGGAAGGGACCTACAATGAGCAGTTCTTC.